Detailed here is one T cell receptor beta chain. Sequencing was performed with immunoSEQ multiplex PCR; in TCRdb, only in-frame clones are kept and a portion is missing. The repertoire holds some 300,000 clones, with approximately 90% as singletons. The data stem from a study of blood T cell repertoires in COVID-19. The CDR3 contains 12 residues. Looked up from germline, CDR1 is MNHEY and CDR2 is SVGEGT. Trimming took off 6 bases at V and 7 bases at J, with 13 bases between the two ends. The chain joins TRBV6-2 or TRBV6-3 to TRBJ2-7, with D unresolved. Sequencing used PBMCs or T cells enriched from blood (not recorded which). The receptor was isolated from a woman aged 55-70 years in a cohort exposed to, infected with or recovered from COVID-19 (not recorded which). The CDR3: CASSLIQTEQYF. For the CDR3, the DNA is TGTGCCAGCAGCTTGATTCAGACAGAGCAGTACTTC.